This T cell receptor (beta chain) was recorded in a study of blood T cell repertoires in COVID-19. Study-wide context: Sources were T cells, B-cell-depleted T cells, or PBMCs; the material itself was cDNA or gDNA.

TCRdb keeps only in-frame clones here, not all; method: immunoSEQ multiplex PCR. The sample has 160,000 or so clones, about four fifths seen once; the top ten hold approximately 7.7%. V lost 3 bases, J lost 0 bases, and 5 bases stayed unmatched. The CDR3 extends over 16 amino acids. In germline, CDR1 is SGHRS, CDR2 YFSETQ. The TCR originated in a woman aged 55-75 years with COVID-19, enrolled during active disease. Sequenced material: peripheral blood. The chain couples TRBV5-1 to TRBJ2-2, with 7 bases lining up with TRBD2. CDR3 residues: CASSSLAGANTGELFF. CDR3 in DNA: TGCGCCAGCAGCTCCTTGGCGGGAGCGAACACCGGGGAGCTGTTTTTT.